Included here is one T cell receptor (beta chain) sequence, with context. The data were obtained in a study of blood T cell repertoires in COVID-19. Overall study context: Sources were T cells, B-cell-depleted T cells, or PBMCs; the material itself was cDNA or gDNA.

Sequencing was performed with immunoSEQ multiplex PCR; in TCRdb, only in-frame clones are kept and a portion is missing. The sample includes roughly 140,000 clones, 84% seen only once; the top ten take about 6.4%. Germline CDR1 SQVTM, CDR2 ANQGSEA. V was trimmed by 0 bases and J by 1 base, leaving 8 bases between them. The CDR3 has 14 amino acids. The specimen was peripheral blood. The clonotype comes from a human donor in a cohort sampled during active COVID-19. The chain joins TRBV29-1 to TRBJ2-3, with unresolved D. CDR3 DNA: TGCAGCGTTGAAGATCCCAGGCGCACAGATACGCAGTATTTT. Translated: CSVEDPRRTDTQYF.